The clone carrying this T cell receptor beta chain turned up a few times. Its antigen is as yet unknown. V was shortened by 10 bases and J by 1 base, with 14 bases between the two germline ends. Germline V lookup: CDR1 MNHNS, CDR2 SASEGT. The CDR3 is 13 residues long. RNA transcripts yielded amplified TCR beta CDR3 regions. The TCR CDR3 first-round RT-PCR relied on the HTBI primer set. TCRdb reprocessed the multiplex PCR reads via MiXCR and lists one record per CDR3 protein. The data contain fewer than 600,000 distinct CDR3 sequences, around 15% of them singletons. These data are taken from a study of T cells in Graves' hyperthyroidism and ophthalmopathy. Findings and limits, study-wide: Peripheral blood also featured most of the thyroid clonotypes expanded above 0.001.

The V call is TRBV6-1, the J call TRBJ2-7; D is uncertain. This clonotype was obtained from a woman aged 18-30 years with Graves' hyperthyroidism. Sample: blood. CDR3: CATLRTDSYEQYF. The CDR3 nucleotides are TGTGCCACCCTTCGTACAGATTCCTACGAGCAGTACTTC.